This paragraph covers one T cell receptor beta chain sequence. TCRdb recomputed calls from the RT-PCR reads with MiXCR, one row per CDR3 protein. The sample lists about 680,000 distinct CDR3 sequences; around 14% were seen once. V lost 2 bases to trimming and J lost 4 bases, with 11 bases between them. The germline CDR1 and CDR2 sequences are LGHDT and YNNKEL (reference sequence). The CDR3 consists of 14 residues. The chain employs TRBV3-1 and TRBJ1-1; maybe TRBD1 (6 bases). The receptor comes from a female donor in good health, serving as a healthy control. The sequenced sample consisted of memory CD4+ T cells from blood. The CDR3 DNA is TGTGCCAGCAGCCAATACAGGGTTACCACTGAAGCTTTCTTT. Translation gives CASSQYRVTTEAFF.